This T cell receptor (beta chain) appears in the sequencing data of a study of blood T cell repertoires in COVID-19 (dated by TCRdb to the early 2020s). Some background on the complete study: Samples from collaborators originated in the United States, Italy and Spain and spanned both the acute and convalescent phases of COVID-19. Nearly every sample came with metadata listing a de-identified subject ID, COVID-19 status, age in years and sex. The prospective study material was composed of cDNA or gDNA derived from T cells, B-cell-depleted T cells, or PBMCs. Deeply sampled blood TCRbeta repertoires from subjects exposed to, actively infected with, or recovered from COVID-19 were included in the dataset. HLA class I and class II types, where available, came from metadata supplied by the sample provider rather than from assay-based typing. Samples were obtained from the ongoing ImmuneRACE study (first 160 participants) and from about 1,300 subjects provided by 6 global collaborators. The repertoires were made available in a free public database intended to serve as a resource for research on the immune response to SARS-CoV-2. What the work shows at the level of the full study, not this receptor alone: The amount of clinical and demographic metadata varied by source and participant and was provided uncurated.

TCRbeta CDR3 regions were amplified from genomic DNA using the immunoSEQ Assay, a bias-controlled multiplex PCR. On the authors' methods: The number of nucleated cells in each sample was estimated from the amplification of reference gene primers within the assay. Sequence reads were collapsed and filtered to measure the absolute abundance of every unique TCRbeta CDR3 rearrangement. For each sample, productive Simpson clonality was calculated as the square root of Simpson's diversity index across productive rearrangements. TCRdb's version of the immuneACCESS table is confined to in-frame rearrangements and falls short of the full clone set. An unresolved V gene accounts for under half of the shortfall where checked; the remainder is of unknown origin. V and J calls and clone size are those listed in that table; D and trimming were worked out from the DNA. The sample table lists over 50,000 clones, around 83% of them with a count of one. 10% to 15% of the sample belongs to the ten largest clones.

About this clone: The antigen it recognizes is unknown. The record has no base qualities; no much larger clone is one base away.

Whole blood was collected in K2EDTA tubes by collaborating institutions according to the institutions' own protocols. For TCRbeta analysis, collaborators shipped samples in one of three forms: frozen whole blood, isolated PBMCs, or DNA extracted from either of those sample types. The sequence came from a man aged 70 or older with active COVID-19. Input material: peripheral blood.

The nucleotides are TGTGCCAGTTCCCAGGGGCGGGGGGACAATGAGCAGTTCTTC. This yields the protein CASSQGRGDNEQFF. The rearrangement combines TRBV11-3 with TRBJ2-1; 8 bases in the middle match TRBD2. Unmatched junction bases come to 9, with V trimmed by 9 bases and J by 5 bases. Including cysteine and phenylalanine, the CDR3 has 14 amino acids. Only the CDR3 DNA is retained, 42 bases long and in frame from the first base. The germline V gene encodes CDR1 SGHNT and CDR2 YENEEA.